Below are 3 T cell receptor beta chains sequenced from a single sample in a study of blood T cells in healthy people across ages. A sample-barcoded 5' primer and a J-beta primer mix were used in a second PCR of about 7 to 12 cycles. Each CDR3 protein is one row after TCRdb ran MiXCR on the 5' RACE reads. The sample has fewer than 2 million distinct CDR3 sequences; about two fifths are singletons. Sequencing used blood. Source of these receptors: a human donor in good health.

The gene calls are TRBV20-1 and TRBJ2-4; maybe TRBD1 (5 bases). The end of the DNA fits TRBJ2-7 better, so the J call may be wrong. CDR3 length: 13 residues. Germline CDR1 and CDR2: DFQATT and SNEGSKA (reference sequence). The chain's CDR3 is CSARGHHSYEQYF. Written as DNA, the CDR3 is TGCAGTGCTAGGGGGCACCACTCCTACGAGCAGTACTTC.

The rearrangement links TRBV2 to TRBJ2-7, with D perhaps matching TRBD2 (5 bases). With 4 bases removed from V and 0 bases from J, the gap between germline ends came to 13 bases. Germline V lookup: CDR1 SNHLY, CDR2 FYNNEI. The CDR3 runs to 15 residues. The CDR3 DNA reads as TGTGCCAGCAGTGGGAATCTAGGAGGCTCCTACGAGCAGTACTTC. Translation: CASSGNLGGSYEQYF. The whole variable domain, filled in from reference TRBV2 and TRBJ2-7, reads EPEVTQTPSHQVTQMGQEVILRCVPISNHLYFYWYRQILGQKVEFLVSFYNNEISEKSEIFDDQFSVERPDGSNFTLKIRSTKLEDSAMYFCASSGNLGGSYEQYFGPGTRLTVT.

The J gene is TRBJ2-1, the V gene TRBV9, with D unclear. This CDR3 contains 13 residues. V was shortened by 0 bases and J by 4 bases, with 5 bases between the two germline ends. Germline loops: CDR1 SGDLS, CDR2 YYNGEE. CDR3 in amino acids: CASSVAQYNEQFF. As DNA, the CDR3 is TGTGCCAGCAGCGTAGCCCAGTACAATGAGCAGTTCTTC.